A single sample gave rise to the 14 T cell receptor beta chains below, sequenced in a study of shared clonotypes between healthy human individuals. The protocol was immunoSEQ multiplex PCR, while the TCRdb copy is restricted to in-frame clones and leaves out a portion. The table records about 470,000 clones, more than 75% of them present only once. The sample was PBMCs. The origin of the receptors is a middle-aged woman in good health. Some clones in this sample may be carry-over from other donors' samples.

The sample holds a few counts of this clone. The DNA for the CDR3 is TGTGCCAGCAGTAGGGTAGGAGACAGGAGCACAGATACGCAGTATTTT. It codes for CASSRVGDRSTDTQYF. J is TRBJ2-3 and V is TRBV2, with D perhaps TRBD1 (6 bases). This CDR3 region has 16 residues. With 5 bases removed from V and 0 bases from J, the gap between germline ends came to 15 bases. CDR1 is SNHLY and CDR2 is FYNNEI in the germline V gene.

This clone was counted at least ten times. At the DNA level, this CDR3 is encoded by other sequences in the same sample as well. This chain uses TRBV5-1 with TRBJ1-1; no clear D. This CDR3 has 14 amino acids. Trimming shortened V by 4 bases and J by 6 bases, and 16 bases separated the two germline ends. Per the germline V gene, CDR1 is SGHRS and CDR2 is YFSETQ. Written as DNA, the CDR3 is TGCGCCAGCAGCGAAAACAAAGGCATTGCTGAAGCTTTCTTT. This codes for CASSENKGIAEAFF.

The V and J genes are TRBV15 and TRBJ1-4; 7 nucleotides agree with TRBD1. CDR3 size: 13 residues. CDR1 LNHNV and CDR2 YYDKDF come from the germline V gene (reference sequence). V was pared by 1 base and J by 8 bases, with 1 base of the junction left unmatched. The CDR3, as DNA: TGTGCCACCAGCAGAGTCAGGGGGGAAAAACTGTTTTTT. It is translated as CATSRVRGEKLFF. The complete variable domain, with remaining parts taken from reference TRBV15 and TRBJ1-4, reads DAMVIQNPRYQVTQFGKPVTLSCSQTLNHNVMYWYQQKSSQAPKLLFHYYDKDFNNEADTPDNFQSRRPNTSFCFLDIRSPGLGDTAMYLCATSRVRGEKLFFGSGTQLSVL.

The chain uses TRBV7-9 and TRBJ1-5; D uncertain. The CDR3 covers 13 residues. CDR1 and CDR2 from the germline V gene are SEHNR and FQNEAQ (reference sequence). V dropped 5 bases and J dropped 2 bases, with 7 bases sitting between them. CDR3 amino acids: CASSVDGNQPQHF. CDR3 DNA sequence: TGTGCCAGCAGCGTGGACGGCAATCAGCCCCAGCATTTT. Variable domain in full (rest from reference TRBV7-9 and TRBJ1-5): DTGVSQNPRHKITKRGQNVTFRCDPISEHNRLYWYRQTLGQGPEFLTYFQNEAQLEKSRLLSDRFSAERPKGSFSTLEIQRTEQGDSAMYLCASSVDGNQPQHFGDGTRLSIL.

The genes are TRBV5-5 and TRBJ2-7, with 8 bases lining up with TRBD1. Trimming at V came to 5 bases and at J to 2 bases, leaving 9 bases not matched to a gene. CDR1 SGHKS and CDR2 YYEKEE come from the germline V gene (reference sequence). The length of the CDR3 is 15 residues. The CDR3 region has the DNA TGTGCCAGCAGACAAACGACAGGGGCGGCCTACGAGCAGTACTTC. This translates into CASRQTTGAAYEQYF.

V gene TRBV19 combines with J gene TRBJ2-3; TRBD1 aligns across 8 bases. The CDR3 contains 14 residues. Germline V gene lookup returns CDR1 LNHDA and CDR2 SQIVND (reference sequence). V lost 3 bases to trimming and J lost 4 bases; unmatched junction nucleotides: 3. In DNA, the CDR3 is TGTGCCAGTAGTATTGGGACAGGACCAGATACGCAGTATTTT. Residues: CASSIGTGPDTQYF.

The V gene is TRBV5-1, the J gene TRBJ2-1, with 7 bases aligning to TRBD2. CDR3 length: 16 residues. V shed 0 bases, J shed 5 bases, and the junction held 8 bases outside the gene matches. Germline values: CDR1 SGHRS, CDR2 YFSETQ. CDR3 amino acids: CASSLALAGVNNEQFF. Here the CDR3 DNA reads TGCGCCAGCAGCTTGGCGCTCGCGGGAGTTAACAATGAGCAGTTCTTC.

This clone was counted a single time. The chain recombines TRBV9 with TRBJ2-1; D ambiguous. CDR3 length: 13 amino acids. Germline V gene lookup returns CDR1 SGDLS and CDR2 YYNGEE. Trimming cost V 4 bases and J 1 base, with 6 bases left between them. CDR3 nucleotides: TGTGCCAGCAGCCCTCAGTCCTACAATGAGCAGTTCTTC. Translating gives CASSPQSYNEQFF.

V is TRBV5-1 and J is TRBJ2-7; no clear D. Trimming removed 4 bases from V and 2 bases from J, with 10 bases in between. The CDR3 sequence is 13 residues long. In germline, CDR1 is SGHRS, CDR2 YFSETQ. CDR3 amino acids: CASSKAGPYEQYF. CDR3 sequence (DNA): TGCGCCAGCAGCAAGGCAGGCCCCTACGAGCAGTACTTC.

This sequence joins TRBV30 and TRBJ2-3; D possibly matches TRBD1 or TRBD2 (5 bases each). V lost 0 bases, J lost 4 bases, and 11 bases lay in between. This CDR3 has 14 amino acids. The V gene's germline CDR1 is GTSNPN and CDR2 SVGIG (reference sequence). This CDR3 reads CAWSVLGAPDTQYF. The DNA of the CDR3 is TGTGCCTGGAGTGTACTAGGGGCCCCAGATACGCAGTATTTT. The variable domain in full, with the rest retrieved from reference TRBV30 and TRBJ2-3, is SQTIHQWPATLVQPVGSPLSLECTVEGTSNPNLYWYRQAAGRGLQLLFYSVGIGQISSEVPQNLSASRPQDRQFILSSKKLLLSDSGFYLCAWSVLGAPDTQYFGPGTRLTVL.

In its sample, this clone was seen a few times. This rearrangement joins TRBV30 to TRBJ1-2, with TRBD1 as a possible D gene (5 bases). CDR1 and CDR2 (germline): GTSNPN, SVGIG (reference sequence). The CDR3 is 14 residues long. With 4 bases removed from V and 2 bases from J, the gap between germline ends came to 14 bases. In DNA, the CDR3 is TGTGCCTGGACCGTAGGCTGGGGGAACTATGGCTACACCTTC. It translates to CAWTVGWGNYGYTF.

The chain links TRBV19 to TRBJ1-1; D might be TRBD1 (5 bases). CDR1 is LNHDA, CDR2 SQIVND, per germline (reference sequence). The CDR3 sequence is 17 residues long. Trimming pared 6 bases from V and 1 base from J, leaving 21 bases between. This CDR3 is CASRRGGLQPRNTEAFF. CDR3 nucleotides: TGTGCCAGTAGGCGGGGCGGGCTCCAACCTCGGAACACTGAAGCTTTCTTT.

The chain links TRBV19 to TRBJ1-5; D gene ambiguous. The CDR3 runs to 18 residues. The V gene's germline CDR1 is LNHDA and CDR2 SQIVND (reference sequence). V was clipped by 3 bases and J by 0 bases, with 18 bases between them. In nucleotides, the CDR3 is TGTGCCAGTAGTATTCCCTCAGGCAGAGAGTATAGCAATCAGCCCCAGCATTTT. Protein: CASSIPSGREYSNQPQHF.

This clone was seen ten or more times. Additional DNA sequences in this sample encode the identical CDR3. The CDR3 DNA is TGTGCCAGTAGCGACAGGGGCAACACTGAAGCTTTCTTT. Translating it yields CASSDRGNTEAFF. This chain joins TRBV19 and TRBJ1-1; TRBD1 agrees at 8 bases. The CDR3 totals 13 residues. Trimming took 6 bases from V and 2 from J; bases not matched to a gene: 2. Germline CDR1 reads LNHDA; CDR2 reads SQIVND (reference sequence).